These 17 T cell receptor beta chains share one sample of origin, sequenced in a study of blood T cell repertoires in COVID-19. Libraries were prepared by immunoSEQ multiplex PCR; TCRdb keeps only in-frame clonotypes and omits some of them. The sample has roughly 250,000 clones; roughly 79% are singletons. Sequencing used peripheral blood. These receptors came from a woman older than 75 with acute or convalescent COVID-19.

V usage is TRBV5-1 and J usage is TRBJ1-3; the D gene is possibly TRBD1 (6 bases). The CDR3 sequence is 14 residues long. Germline V CDR1 and CDR2: SGHRS, YFSETQ. V lost 5 bases, J lost 4 bases, and 13 bases lay in between. Here the CDR3 DNA reads TGCGCCAGCAGACCAGGGGAGAGCGGAAACACCATATATTTT. This gives the protein CASRPGESGNTIYF. The full variable domain, with the rest looked up from reference TRBV5-1 and TRBJ1-3, is KAGVTQTPRYLIKTRGQQVTLSCSPISGHRSVSWYQQTPGQGLQFLFEYFSETQRNKGNFPGRFSGRQFSNSRSEMNVSTLELGDSALYLCASRPGESGNTIYFGEGSWLTVV.

This clone was counted a few times. CDR3 DNA: TGTGCCAGCAGTTTAGAGGCCGCCACTGAAGCTTTCTTT. Protein product: CASSLEAATEAFF. The J gene is TRBJ1-1, the V gene TRBV27, with D unresolved. Germline values: CDR1 MNHEY, CDR2 SMNVEV (reference sequence). Trimming removed 2 bases at V and 4 bases at J, with 8 bases between. The CDR3 loop spans 13 amino acids.

The DNA of the CDR3 is TGTGCCATCAGTGAGCCGGGACAGGGGGGCCACGAGCAGTACTTC. This codes for CAISEPGQGGHEQYF. This chain joins TRBV10-3 and TRBJ2-7, with 11 bases matching TRBD1. The germline V gene has CDR1 ENHRY and CDR2 SYGVKD. The CDR3 runs 15 residues. V lost 2 bases and J lost 5; bases outside the gene matches: 5.

The chain has TRBV18 and TRBJ2-3; D might be TRBD1 (6 bases). Trimming removed 3 bases at V and 4 bases at J, with 20 bases between. CDR3 size: 17 residues. Germline CDR1 reads KGHSH; CDR2 reads LQKENI. The CDR3 region is CASSPTGTRGAADTQYF. Here the CDR3 DNA reads TGTGCCAGCTCACCCACGGGGACCAGGGGAGCGGCAGATACGCAGTATTTT.

This chain joins TRBV3-1 (or the pseudogene TRBV3-2) and TRBJ1-6; 7 bases are shared with TRBD1. CDR3 length equals 18 residues. Per the germline V gene, CDR1 is LGHDT and CDR2 is YNNKEL (reference sequence). V shed 1 base, J shed 7 bases, and the junction held 13 bases outside the gene matches. CDR3 DNA sequence: TGTGCCAGCAGCCAAGGTACACCAACAGGGGCCGTGAATTCACCCCTCCACTTT. Its protein product is CASSQGTPTGAVNSPLHF.

This clone was observed a single time. The gene calls are TRBV7-9 and TRBJ1-2, with D unclear. Germline V gives CDR1 SEHNR, CDR2 FQNEAQ (reference sequence). CDR3 length: 16 amino acids. Trimming stripped 2 bases from V and 0 bases from J, with 13 bases between. CDR3 DNA: TGTGCCAGCAGCTTAATCTCATCAGAAGCTAACTATGGCTACACCTTC. It translates to CASSLISSEANYGYTF. The whole variable domain, filled in from reference TRBV7-9 and TRBJ1-2, reads DTGVSQNPRHKITKRGQNVTFRCDPISEHNRLYWYRQTLGQGPEFLTYFQNEAQLEKSRLLSDRFSAERPKGSFSTLEIQRTEQGDSAMYLCASSLISSEANYGYTFGSGTRLTVV.

This sequence joins TRBV7-2 and TRBJ1-5, with TRBD1 matching over 7 bases. Per germline, CDR1 SGHTA and CDR2 FQGNSA. The CDR3 runs 18 residues. Unmatched junction bases numbered 12, after V lost 1 base and J lost 3 bases. CDR3 protein: CASSLVGTRQGNNQPQHF. The DNA of the CDR3 is TGTGCCAGCAGCTTAGTAGGGACCCGACAGGGTAACAATCAGCCCCAGCATTTT.

V is TRBV5-1 and J is TRBJ2-1, with 12 bases that match TRBD1. The length of the CDR3 is 17 residues. J gave up 6 bases and V 4 bases, and 11 bases lay outside the gene matches. Looked up from germline, CDR1 is SGHRS and CDR2 is YFSETQ. CDR3 bases: TGCGCCAGCAGCCAACCCCCGGGACAGGGGGCGCCCAATGAGCAGTTCTTC. Protein: CASSQPPGQGAPNEQFF.

This chain connects TRBV15 to TRBJ2-7; the match to TRBD2 covers 9 bases. CDR1 LNHNV and CDR2 YYDKDF come from the germline V gene (reference sequence). CDR3 length: 15 amino acids. V was clipped by 4 bases and J by 3 bases; unmatched bases: 7. CDR3 coding DNA: TGTGCCACCAGCACCCCCGGACTAGCGAACTACGAGCAGTACTTC. Translated: CATSTPGLANYEQYF.

The J gene is TRBJ2-1, the V gene TRBV28; 14 bases are shared with TRBD2. From germline, CDR1 is MDHEN and CDR2 SYDVKM. With 6 bases clipped from V and 4 bases from J, the junction kept 8 bases outside the gene matches. This CDR3 comprises 17 residues. Written as DNA, the CDR3 is TGTGCCAGCAGCCGGGGACTAGCGGGAGCAGGGTACAATGAGCAGTTCTTC. Translating gives CASSRGLAGAGYNEQFF.

The V gene is TRBV11-1, the J gene TRBJ1-1, with D maybe TRBD1 (6 bases). The length of the CDR3 is 14 residues. Deletions cut 1 base from V and 1 base from J, with 7 bases between. The germline gives CDR1 SGHAT, CDR2 FQDESV (reference sequence). DNA for the CDR3: TGTGCCAGCAGCTTAGAGGGACAGAACACTGAAGCTTTCTTT. The encoded protein is CASSLEGQNTEAFF.

The rearrangement uses TRBV28 and TRBJ1-1; no reliable D call. Deletions cut 8 bases from V and 1 base from J, with 11 bases between. Germline loops: CDR1 MDHEN, CDR2 SYDVKM. The CDR3 spans 13 residues. In nucleotides, the CDR3 is TGTGCCAGCTCACCTACCGGGAACACTGAAGCTTTCTTT. This translates into CASSPTGNTEAFF. The full variable domain, completed using reference TRBV28 and TRBJ1-1, is DVKVTQSSRYLVKRTGEKVFLECVQDMDHENMFWYRQDPGLGLRLIYFSYDVKMKEKGDIPEGYSVSREKKERFSLILESASTNQTSMYLCASSPTGNTEAFFGQGTRLTVV.

The CDR3 protein is CASSADNGATEAFF. Written as DNA, the CDR3 is TGTGCCAGCAGCGCCGACAATGGGGCCACTGAAGCTTTCTTT. V and J are TRBV7-6 and TRBJ1-1; maybe TRBD1 (5 bases). The V end was cut by 5 bases, the J end by 4 bases, with 14 bases between. The CDR3 spans 14 residues. The germline V gene has CDR1 SGHVS and CDR2 FNYEAQ.

The chain couples TRBV7-2 to TRBJ2-7; 10 nucleotides agree with TRBD2. The trim removed 3 bases at V and 2 bases at J, leaving 1 base unmatched. The germline gives CDR1 SGHTA, CDR2 FQGNSA. This CDR3 contains 14 residues. CDR3 nucleotides: TGTGCCAGCAGCTTCGGGACTAGCGCCTACGAGCAGTACTTC. Translating gives CASSFGTSAYEQYF.

The chain links TRBV11-2 to TRBJ2-1; D perhaps matches TRBD2 (7 bases). The CDR3 covers 16 residues. Germline CDR1 and CDR2: SGHAT and FQNNGV. Between the trimmed V and J ends, which lost 5 bases and 0 bases, there was a span of 14 bases. The CDR3 region has the DNA TGTGCCAGCAGCCCCCTCGGGGGGCACTCCTACAATGAGCAGTTCTTC. Its translation is CASSPLGGHSYNEQFF.

V and J are TRBV6-5 and TRBJ2-2; 7 bases agree with TRBD2. The CDR3 is 15 residues long. Trimming at V came to 6 bases and at J to 7 bases, leaving 11 bases not matched to a gene. Germline CDR1 is MNHEY and CDR2 is SVGAGI. CDR3: CASRRGRENFGELFF. Here the CDR3 DNA reads TGTGCCAGCAGGAGAGGGCGGGAGAATTTCGGGGAGCTGTTTTTT.

Concerning this clone: A junction end diverges from the germline sequence, so it may reflect a read error. The rearrangement uses TRBV5-6 and TRBJ2-2; TRBD1 matches at 7 bases. The CDR3 has 15 residues. Germline values: CDR1 SGHDT, CDR2 YYEEEE. In DNA, the CDR3 is TGTGCCAGCACCTTGACAGGGCGTGACACCGGGGAGCTGTTTTTT. Protein product: CASTLTGRDTGELFF.